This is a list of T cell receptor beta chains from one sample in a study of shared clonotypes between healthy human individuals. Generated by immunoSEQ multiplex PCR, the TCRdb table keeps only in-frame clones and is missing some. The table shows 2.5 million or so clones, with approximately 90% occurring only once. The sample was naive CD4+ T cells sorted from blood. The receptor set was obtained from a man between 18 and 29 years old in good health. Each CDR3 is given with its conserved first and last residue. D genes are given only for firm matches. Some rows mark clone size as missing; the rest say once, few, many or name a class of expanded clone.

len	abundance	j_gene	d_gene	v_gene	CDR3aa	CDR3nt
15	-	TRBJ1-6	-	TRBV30	CAWSVGHSYNSPLHF	TGTGCCTGGAGTGTGGGACACTCCTATAATTCACCCCTCCACTTT
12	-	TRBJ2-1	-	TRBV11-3	CASSLEGNEQFF	TGTGCCAGCAGCCTCGAGGGAAATGAGCAGTTCTTC
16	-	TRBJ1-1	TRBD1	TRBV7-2	CASSLALPGGLPEAFF	TGTGCCAGCAGCTTAGCGCTTCCAGGGGGGCTACCTGAAGCTTTCTTT
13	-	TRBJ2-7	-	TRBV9	CASSLISTGEQYF	TGTGCCAGCAGCTTAATAAGCACGGGCGAGCAGTACTTC
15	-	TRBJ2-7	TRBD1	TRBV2	CATRRPPGQVYEQYF	TGTGCCACCAGGAGACCCCCTGGACAGGTGTACGAGCAGTACTTC
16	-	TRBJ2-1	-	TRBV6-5	CASSYGQKLSYNEQFF	TGTGCCAGCAGCTACGGACAGAAGCTATCCTACAATGAGCAGTTCTTC
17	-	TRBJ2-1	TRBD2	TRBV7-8	CASSLGTSGLNINEQFF	TGTGCCAGCAGCTTAGGGACTAGCGGGCTTAATATCAATGAGCAGTTCTTC
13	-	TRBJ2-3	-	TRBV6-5	CATTGRRTDTQYF	TGTGCCACCACCGGACGACGCACAGATACGCAGTATTTT
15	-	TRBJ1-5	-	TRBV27	CASSRMRGLDQPQHF	TGTGCCAGCAGCCGAATGAGGGGACTGGATCAGCCCCAGCATTTT
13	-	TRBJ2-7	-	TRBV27	CASNALTSGEQYF	TGTGCCAGCAATGCCTTGACTAGTGGCGAGCAGTACTTC
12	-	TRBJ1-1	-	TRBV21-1	CASSYMNTEAFF	TGTGCCAGCAGTTATATGAACACTGAAGCTTTCTTT
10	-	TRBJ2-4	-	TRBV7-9	CASSGDIQYF	TGTGCCAGCAGCGGGGACATTCAGTACTTC
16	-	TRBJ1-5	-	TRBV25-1	CASSRKISQGNQPQHF	TGTGCCAGCAGTCGGAAGATAAGCCAGGGAAATCAGCCCCAGCACTTT
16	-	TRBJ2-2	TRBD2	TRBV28	CASSRRLAGNTGELFF	TGTGCCAGCAGTCGGAGACTAGCGGGTAACACCGGGGAGCTGTTTTTT
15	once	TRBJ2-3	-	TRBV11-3	CASSFGSSSTDTQYF	TGTGCCAGCAGCTTTGGCAGCTCTAGCACAGATACGCAGTATTTT
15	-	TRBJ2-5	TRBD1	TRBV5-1	CASSEGQNEGETQYF	TGCGCCAGCAGCGAGGGACAGAACGAGGGGGAGACCCAGTACTTC
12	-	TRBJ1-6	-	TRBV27	CASSLVGSPLHF	TGTGCCAGCAGTTTGGTCGGGTCACCCCTCCACTTT
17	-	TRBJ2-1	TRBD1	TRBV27	CASSFRPTRDRYNEQFF	TGTGCCAGCAGTTTCCGACCCACCCGGGACAGGTACAATGAGCAGTTCTTC
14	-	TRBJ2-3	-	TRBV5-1	CASKEGVIPDTQYF	TGCGCCAGCAAGGAGGGGGTAATCCCAGATACGCAGTATTTT
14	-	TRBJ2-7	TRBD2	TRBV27	CASSVAGLTYEQYF	TGTGCCAGCAGCGTAGCGGGGCTAACCTACGAGCAGTACTTC
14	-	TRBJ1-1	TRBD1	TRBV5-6	CASSRQGANTEAFF	TGTGCCAGCAGCCGACAGGGGGCCAACACTGAAGCTTTCTTT
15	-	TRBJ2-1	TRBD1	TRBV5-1	CASSPRTGGYNEQFF	TGCGCCAGCAGCCCTCGGACAGGGGGATACAATGAGCAGTTCTTC
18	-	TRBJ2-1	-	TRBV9	CASSPRAAGPGSYNEQFF	TGTGCCAGCAGCCCCCGAGCCGCGGGACCCGGCTCCTACAATGAGCAGTTCTTC
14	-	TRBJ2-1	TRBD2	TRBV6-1	CASSVSGGDNEQFF	TGTGCCAGCAGTGTTAGCGGGGGGGACAATGAGCAGTTCTTC
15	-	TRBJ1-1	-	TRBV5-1	CASSPRGGLNTEAFF	TGCGCCAGCAGCCCCCGTGGGGGGTTGAACACTGAAGCTTTCTTT
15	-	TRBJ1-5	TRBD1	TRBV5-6	CASSIGTGHNQPQHF	TGTGCCAGCAGCATAGGGACAGGCCACAATCAGCCCCAGCATTTT